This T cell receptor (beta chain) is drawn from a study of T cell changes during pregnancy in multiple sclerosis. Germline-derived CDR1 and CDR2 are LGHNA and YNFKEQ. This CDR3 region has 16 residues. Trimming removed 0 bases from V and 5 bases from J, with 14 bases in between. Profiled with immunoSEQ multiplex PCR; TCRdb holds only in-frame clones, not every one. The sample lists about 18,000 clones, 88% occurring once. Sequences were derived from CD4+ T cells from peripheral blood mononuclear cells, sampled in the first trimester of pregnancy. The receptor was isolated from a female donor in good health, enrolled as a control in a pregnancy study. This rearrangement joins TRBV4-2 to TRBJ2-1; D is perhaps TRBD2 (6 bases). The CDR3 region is CASSQELASAHNEQFF. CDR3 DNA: TGTGCCAGCAGCCAAGAGTTGGCTAGCGCACACAATGAGCAGTTCTTC.